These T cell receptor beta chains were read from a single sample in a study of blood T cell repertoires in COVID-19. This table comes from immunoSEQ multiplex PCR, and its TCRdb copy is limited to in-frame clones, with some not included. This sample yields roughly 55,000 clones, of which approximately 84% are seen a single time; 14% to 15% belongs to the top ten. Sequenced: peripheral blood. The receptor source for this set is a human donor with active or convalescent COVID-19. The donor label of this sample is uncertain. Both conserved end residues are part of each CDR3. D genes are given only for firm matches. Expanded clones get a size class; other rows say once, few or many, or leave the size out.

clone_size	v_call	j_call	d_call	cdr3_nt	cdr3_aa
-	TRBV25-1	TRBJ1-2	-	TGTGCCAGCAGTGTGGGGGGGAGAAACTATGGCTACACCTTC	CASSVGGRNYGYTF
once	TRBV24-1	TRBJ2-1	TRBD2	TGTGCCACCAGTGATTTCACACAAGGGGCTAGCGGGAGGCAGTTCTTC	CATSDFTQGASGRQFF
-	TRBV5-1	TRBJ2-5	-	TGCGCCAGCAGCCGGGCGGGGACTCTTGTAGAGACCCAGTACTTC	CASSRAGTLVETQYF
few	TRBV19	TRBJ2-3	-	TGTGCCAGTAGGAAGGGGGATTTAGCAGATACGCAGTATTTT	CASRKGDLADTQYF
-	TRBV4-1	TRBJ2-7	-	TGCGCCAGCACCCAAGATTACTACGAGCAGTACTTC	CASTQDYYEQYF
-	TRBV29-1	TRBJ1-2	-	TGCAGCGTTGATAGGATCCAGGGGAACTATGGCTACACCTTC	CSVDRIQGNYGYTF
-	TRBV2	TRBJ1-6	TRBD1	TGTGCCAGCAGTCTACAGGGGCCCCCCCCACCCCTCCACTTT	CASSLQGPPPPLHF
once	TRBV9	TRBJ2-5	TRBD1	TGTGCCAGCAGTCGGGACAGCCGCCAAGAGACCCAGTACTTC	CASSRDSRQETQYF
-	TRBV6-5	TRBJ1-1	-	TGTGCCAGCGCGGGACGGGAGAGGACTGAAGCTTTCTTT	CASAGRERTEAFF
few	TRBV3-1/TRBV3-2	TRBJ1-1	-	TGTGCCAGCAGCTCCGGGGTGAACACTGAAGCTTTCTTT	CASSSGVNTEAFF
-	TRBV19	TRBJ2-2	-	TGTGCCAGTAGTCTCCGCCCCCGGGGCACCGGGGAGCTGTTTTTT	CASSLRPRGTGELFF
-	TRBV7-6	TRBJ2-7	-	TGTGCCAGCAGCTCTAATTACGAGCAGTACTTC	CASSSNYEQYF
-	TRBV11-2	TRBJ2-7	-	TGTGCCAGCAGCCGGACGTCAGGACTACCCTCCTACGAGCAGTACTTC	CASSRTSGLPSYEQYF
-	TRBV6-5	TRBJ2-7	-	TGTGCCAGTGGAAGGGGCAATTCCTACGAGCAGTACTTC	CASGRGNSYEQYF
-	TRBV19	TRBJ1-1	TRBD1	TGTGCCAGTAGTACCACAGGGGCCACTGAAGCTTTCTTT	CASSTTGATEAFF
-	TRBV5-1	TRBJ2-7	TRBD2	TGCGCCAGCAGCTTTCCGGGCGGGGGCTCCTACGAGCAGTACTTC	CASSFPGGGSYEQYF
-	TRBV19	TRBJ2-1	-	TGTGCCAGTAGTATAGCTAGGGGGAATTTTGAGCAGTTCTTC	CASSIARGNFEQFF
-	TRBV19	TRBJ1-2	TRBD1	TGTGCCAGTAGTATCGGACAGGGAAGCTATGGCTACACCTTC	CASSIGQGSYGYTF
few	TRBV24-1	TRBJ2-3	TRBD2	TGTGCCACCAGTGATGCTTCGACTAGCGGGATCGGAGATACGCAGTATTTT	CATSDASTSGIGDTQYF
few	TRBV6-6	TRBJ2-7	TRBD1	TGTGCCAGCAGTTCCGGGACAGGCTCCTACGAGCAGTACTTC	CASSSGTGSYEQYF
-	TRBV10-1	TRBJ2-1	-	TGCGCCAGCAGCCAAGGGGGAAGCAATGAGCAGTTCTTC	CASSQGGSNEQFF
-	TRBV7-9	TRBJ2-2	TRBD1	TGTGCCAGCAGCTTAGACAGGGGGTACACCGGGGAGCTGTTTTTT	CASSLDRGYTGELFF
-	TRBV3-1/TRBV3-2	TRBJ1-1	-	TGTGCCAGCAGCCAAGGGAGATCGAACACTGAAGCTTTCTTT	CASSQGRSNTEAFF
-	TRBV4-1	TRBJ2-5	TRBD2	TGCGCCAGCAGCCACTACGGGGAGGGAGAGACCCAGTACTTC	CASSHYGEGETQYF
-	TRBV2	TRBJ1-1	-	TGTGCCAGCACATCAGGGCTCATGGGAACTGAAGCTTTCTTT	CASTSGLMGTEAFF
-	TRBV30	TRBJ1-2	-	TGTGCCTGGAGCACAGGGTCTCATGGCTACACCTTC	CAWSTGSHGYTF